This TCR beta chain emerged from a study of OX40 agonist ivuxolimab in advanced cancers. In terms of the full investigation: Ivuxolimab was an agonistic, fully human IgG2 monoclonal antibody directed against OX40 (CD134), a costimulatory receptor. Intravenous ivuxolimab was administered to patients every 2 weeks at six dose levels: 0.01, 0.1, 0.3, 1.5, 3 and 10 mg/kg. Of the 50 to 55 patients in dose escalation, some 20 had hepatocellular carcinoma, some 15 had melanoma, 9 had renal cell carcinoma and 9 had head and neck cancer. In the dose-escalation cohort, 82.7% of patients were male, and the mean age was around 60 years, with a range of roughly 20 to 80. Patients were allowed to have had prior anti-PD-1, anti-PD-L1 or anti-CTLA-4 therapy, and 40% of the dose-escalation patients had previously received checkpoint inhibitors. Partial responses occurred in three dose-escalation patients, of whom one had hepatocellular carcinoma and two had cutaneous melanoma. Peripheral TCRbeta sequencing was intended to test whether TCR sequence diversity was altered and clonal T-cell expansion was caused by ivuxolimab. The paper describes the monotherapy dose-escalation part (N ≈ 50 patients) of the phase I trial of ivuxolimab. Overall results and qualifications from the work: In the 0.1-3.0 mg/kg groups, partial responders were among the patients with the lowest normalized peripheral clonal expansion, particularly in CD8+ T cells. Low levels of normalized T-cell clonal expansion were also seen in some patients who did not respond. Clonal expansion of both CD4+ and CD8+ blood T cells was observed from baseline to week 6 at doses 0.1 to 3.0 mg/kg. Which antigens the clonally expanded peripheral T cells were specific for was not determined. On average, CD8+ T cells showed more expanded clones than CD4+ T cells after ivuxolimab.

The germline V gene specifies SGHRS as CDR1 and YFSETQ as CDR2. The CDR3 holds 14 amino acids from the cysteine to the phenylalanine. Only CDR3 DNA is held: 42 bases, read in frame from base 1. At the junction V is shortened by 4 bases and J by 4 bases, with 12 bases in between. The trial excluded patients who had a history of autoimmune disease or were on systemic immunosuppression. In every dose cohort, peripheral blood was drawn for TCR sequencing at baseline, cycle 4 day 1, and cycle 7 day 1. Samples were obtained from an open-label, multicenter, first-in-human phase I dose-escalation trial of ivuxolimab. Adults with locally advanced or metastatic melanoma, renal cell, hepatocellular, or head and neck squamous cell carcinoma were enrolled in the trial. CD4+ and CD8+ T cells were sorted separately from peripheral blood before TCR sequencing. Of note for this clone: What antigen it recognizes has not been identified. Base qualities are not recorded, but no much larger clone differs from it by a single base.

Genomic DNA was isolated from the sorted cells so that the TCRbeta CDR3 region could be sequenced. TCRbeta CDR3 regions were sequenced using the immunoSEQ Assay. TCRdb obtained this table from immuneACCESS and retained in-frame rearrangements with V and J assigned. These tables miss some clones; where compared with another copy, unresolved V genes account for less than half of the shortfall, and the remainder is unexplained. The sample data list more than 45,000 clones, and 65% to 90% of these were observed just once. The leading ten clones occupy over 3% of the sample. This TCR was recovered from an adult with an advanced solid tumor such as melanoma, head and neck, liver or kidney cancer. Sequenced material: CD4+ or CD8+ T cells sorted from blood, taken in a trial of the OX40 agonist ivuxolimab. In this chain, TRBV5-1 is recombined with TRBJ1-3; the D segment could be TRBD1, given 6 matching bases. In nucleotide form, the sequence is TGCGCCAGCAGCAAAAGGGGGGTCGGAAACACCATATATTTT. This encodes CASSKRGVGNTIYF.